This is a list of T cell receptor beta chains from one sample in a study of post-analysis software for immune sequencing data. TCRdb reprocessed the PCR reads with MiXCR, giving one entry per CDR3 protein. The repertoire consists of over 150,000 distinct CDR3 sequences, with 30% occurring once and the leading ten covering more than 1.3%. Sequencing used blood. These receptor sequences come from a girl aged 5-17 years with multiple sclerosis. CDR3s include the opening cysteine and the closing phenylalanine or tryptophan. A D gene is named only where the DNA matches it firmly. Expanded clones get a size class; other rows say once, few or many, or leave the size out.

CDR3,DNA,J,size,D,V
CASTPNENEQFF,TGTGCCAGCACGCCCAACGAGAATGAGCAGTTCTTC,TRBJ2-1,.,.,TRBV10-3
CASSLAGRTNYGYTF,TGTGCCAGCAGCTTAGCGGGCAGGACCAACTATGGCTACACCTTC,TRBJ1-2,.,.,TRBV7-9
CASSQLGDSGAQETQYF,TGTGCCAGCAGCCAACTGGGGGATAGCGGGGCCCAAGAGACCCAGTACTTC,TRBJ2-5,many,TRBD2,TRBV4-2
CAISPDSNQPQHF,TGTGCCATCTCCCCGGACAGCAATCAGCCCCAGCATTTT,TRBJ1-5,few,.,TRBV10-3
CASSLSGDGYTF,TGTGCCAGCAGTTTATCAGGGGATGGCTACACCTTC,TRBJ1-2,.,.,TRBV27
CASSLSSEKQYF,TGCGCCAGCAGCTTAAGCAGCGAGAAGCAGTATTTT,TRBJ2-3,many,.,TRBV5-1
CASSELLSTDTQYF,TGTGCCAGCAGTGAACTCTTGAGCACAGATACGCAGTATTTT,TRBJ2-3,.,.,TRBV25-1
CASSLAGRAGEGGTQYF,TGTGCCAGCAGCTTAGCGGGCCGGGCGGGAGAAGGCGGGACCCAGTACTTC,TRBJ2-5,.,TRBD2,TRBV7-2
CASSQDVFGSTYEQYF,TGTGCCAGCAGCCAAGATGTTTTCGGCAGTACCTACGAGCAGTACTTC,TRBJ2-7,few,.,TRBV14
CASIKGTVGEQFF,TGTGCCAGCATAAAAGGGACGGTTGGTGAGCAGTTCTTC,TRBJ2-1,few,.,TRBV2
CASSGGRTYEKLYF,TGTGCCAGCTCCGGGGGCAGGACTTATGAAAAACTGTATTTT,TRBJ2-3,.,.,TRBV5-6